The 9 T cell receptor beta chains below were found in one sample sequenced in a study of T cell responses to AZD1222 COVID-19 vaccine. Repertoires were generated with immunoSEQ multiplex PCR, while TCRdb's copy carries only in-frame clones and drops some. The sample lists 150,000 to 250,000 clones, 80% to 95% occurring once. The starting material was peripheral blood, obtained 28 days after the second AZD1222 dose. These receptors were collected from an adult who received the AZD1222 COVID-19 vaccine.

The chain links TRBV9 to TRBJ2-2, with 8 bases lining up with TRBD1. CDR1 is SGDLS and CDR2 is YYNGEE in the germline V gene. V was pared by 3 bases and J by 5 bases, with 9 bases of the junction left unmatched. There are 16 residues in the CDR3. In nucleotides, the CDR3 is TGTGCCAGCAGCGCCCTGGGAGACAGGGGTACCGGGGAGCTGTTTTTT. It specifies CASSALGDRGTGELFF.

This sequence joins TRBV4-1 and TRBJ1-4, with a weak D call TRBD1 (5 bases). There are 13 residues in the CDR3. The germline V gene encodes CDR1 MGHRA and CDR2 YSYEKL. V was shortened by 3 bases and J by 7 bases, with 9 bases between the two germline ends. The CDR3: CASSHWTFEKLFF. CDR3 DNA sequence: TGCGCCAGCAGCCACTGGACATTTGAAAAACTGTTTTTT.

For this clone: This CDR3 is also generated by other DNA sequences in the sample. The chain uses TRBV5-1 and TRBJ1-2; maybe TRBD1 (6 bases). From germline, CDR1 is SGHRS and CDR2 YFSETQ. This CDR3 has 12 residues. Trimming stripped 5 bases from V and 8 bases from J, with 13 bases between. The CDR3 sequence is CASSLSGEGYTF. The DNA for the CDR3 is TGCGCCAGCAGTTTATCAGGGGAGGGCTACACCTTC.

This clone was recorded once. The V call is TRBV5-1, the J call TRBJ1-6, with TRBD1 matching over 7 bases. Germline-derived CDR1 and CDR2 are SGHRS and YFSETQ. This CDR3 has 14 amino acids. The ends lost 1 base at V and 9 bases at J; junction bases unmatched: 4. In DNA, the CDR3 is TGCGCCAGCAGCTTGCAGGGGGTCGGTTCACCCCTCCACTTT. It translates to CASSLQGVGSPLHF. The complete variable domain, with remaining parts taken from reference TRBV5-1 and TRBJ1-6, reads KAGVTQTPRYLIKTRGQQVTLSCSPISGHRSVSWYQQTPGQGLQFLFEYFSETQRNKGNFPGRFSGRQFSNSRSEMNVSTLELGDSALYLCASSLQGVGSPLHFGNGTRLTVT.

The chain carries TRBV5-1 and TRBJ1-3; no clear D. The germline gives CDR1 SGHRS, CDR2 YFSETQ. V dropped 7 bases and J dropped 3 bases, with 17 bases sitting between them. This CDR3 has 15 residues. In DNA form, the CDR3 reads TGCGCCAGCGGGGAAGGCAGCGATTTTGGAAACACCATATATTTT. Protein: CASGEGSDFGNTIYF.

The chain carries TRBV12-3 or TRBV12-4 and TRBJ1-4, with D unclear. This CDR3 is 13 amino acids long. V lost 3 bases to trimming and J lost 6 bases, with 8 bases between them. CDR3 loop: CASSFKNDEKLFF. DNA of the CDR3: TGTGCCAGCAGTTTCAAGAACGATGAAAAACTGTTTTTT.

This clone has just one count. The chain recombines TRBV28 with TRBJ2-3, with D possibly TRBD2 on 6 matching bases. Deletions cut 4 bases from V and 6 bases from J, with 14 bases between. CDR1 MDHEN and CDR2 SYDVKM come from the germline V gene. CDR3 length: 14 amino acids. The CDR3: CASSSSVLLDTQYF. The CDR3 nucleotides read TGTGCCAGCAGTTCTAGCGTTTTGCTTGATACGCAGTATTTT.

The rearrangement joins TRBV11-2 to TRBJ2-1, with 7 bases lining up with TRBD2. The length of the CDR3 is 17 residues. The germline V gene encodes CDR1 SGHAT and CDR2 FQNNGV. V dropped 4 bases and J dropped 2; count of bases not matched to a gene: 11. CDR3 coding DNA: TGTGCCAGCAGCTCGAAAGGGCGGGAGATCACCTACAATGAGCAGTTCTTC. The encoded protein is CASSSKGREITYNEQFF.

J is TRBJ1-2 and V is TRBV11-2; D is perhaps TRBD1 (5 bases). Germline V CDR1 and CDR2: SGHAT, FQNNGV. This CDR3 has 14 amino acids. V shed 0 bases and J shed 4 bases, with 9 bases lying between them. Here the CDR3 DNA reads TGTGCCAGCAGCTTAGAACGGGGCCCCTATGGCTACACCTTC. It codes for CASSLERGPYGYTF. Filled out from reference TRBV11-2 and TRBJ1-2, the complete variable domain reads EAGVAQSPRYKIIEKRQSVAFWCNPISGHATLYWYQQILGQGPKLLIQFQNNGVVDDSQLPKDRFSAERLKGVDSTLKIQPAKLEDSAVYLCASSLERGPYGYTFGSGTRLTVV.